The rows below give T cell receptor beta chains drawn from one sample of a study of CD8+ T cells in alopecia areata. Some clones are missing from TCRdb's copy, which holds only in-frame ones; the method was immunoSEQ multiplex PCR. The sample records about 110,000 clones, roughly 60% being singletons. Sequences were obtained from CD8+ T cells sorted from blood. The source of these receptors is a human donor in good health. The CDR3 runs from the conserved cysteine through the conserved F or W. D genes are given only for firm matches. A clone size is listed for some rows: how often the clone was seen (once, few, many), or a class if it is expanded.

CDR3 protein: CATSRETTGSGSGYTF
CDR3 DNA: TGTGCCACCAGCAGAGAGACGACAGGGTCTGGGAGTGGCTACACCTTC
D gene: TRBD1
J gene: TRBJ1-2
V gene: TRBV15
clone size: once
CDR3 length: 16

CDR3 protein: CSVEWGAKLFF
CDR3 DNA: TGCAGCGTTGAATGGGGGGCCAAACTGTTTTTT
D gene: NA
J gene: TRBJ1-4
V gene: TRBV29-1
clone size: NA
CDR3 length: 11

CDR3 protein: CASSWAVGFYEQYF
CDR3 DNA: TGCGCCAGCAGCTGGGCGGTAGGGTTCTACGAGCAGTACTTC
D gene: NA
J gene: TRBJ2-7
V gene: TRBV5-1
clone size: once
CDR3 length: 14

CDR3 protein: CASCARTSFYEQYF
CDR3 DNA: TGCGCCAGCTGTGCCAGGACGTCGTTCTACGAGCAGTACTTC
D gene: NA
J gene: TRBJ2-7
V gene: TRBV23-1
clone size: NA
CDR3 length: 14

CDR3 protein: CATQGGGANYGYTF
CDR3 DNA: TGTGCCACCCAAGGCGGGGGAGCTAACTATGGCTACACCTTC
D gene: NA
J gene: TRBJ1-2
V gene: TRBV6-5
clone size: NA
CDR3 length: 14

CDR3 protein: CAWSSDSYYEQYF
CDR3 DNA: TGTGCCTGGAGCTCGGACTCATACTACGAGCAGTACTTC
D gene: NA
J gene: TRBJ2-7
V gene: TRBV30
clone size: NA
CDR3 length: 13

CDR3 protein: CASSILAGGPHEQYF
CDR3 DNA: TGCGCCAGCAGCATACTAGCGGGGGGGCCCCACGAGCAGTACTTC
D gene: TRBD2
J gene: TRBJ2-7
V gene: TRBV5-1
clone size: NA
CDR3 length: 15

CDR3 protein: CASSPGTGAYNEQFF
CDR3 DNA: TGTGCCAGCAGCCCCGGGACAGGGGCTTACAATGAGCAGTTCTTC
D gene: TRBD1
J gene: TRBJ2-1
V gene: TRBV11-2
clone size: few
CDR3 length: 15

CDR3 protein: CASSPEGGFSDTQYF
CDR3 DNA: TGTGCCAGCAGCCCAGAAGGGGGGTTCTCAGATACGCAGTATTTT
D gene: NA
J gene: TRBJ2-3
V gene: TRBV9
clone size: NA
CDR3 length: 15

CDR3 protein: CASSLDHGGNQPQHF
CDR3 DNA: TGTGCCAGCAGTTTAGACCACGGAGGCAATCAGCCCCAGCATTTT
D gene: NA
J gene: TRBJ1-5
V gene: TRBV27
clone size: NA
CDR3 length: 15

CDR3 protein: CASRKADRSVYEQYF
CDR3 DNA: TGTGCCAGCAGGAAAGCAGACAGGTCCGTCTACGAGCAGTACTTC
D gene: NA
J gene: TRBJ2-7
V gene: TRBV6-5
clone size: NA
CDR3 length: 15

CDR3 protein: CASSSSGESGNTIYF
CDR3 DNA: TGTGCCAGCAGCTCTTCAGGGGAATCTGGAAACACCATATATTTT
D gene: NA
J gene: TRBJ1-3
V gene: TRBV5-4
clone size: NA
CDR3 length: 15

CDR3 protein: CASSAVLPLSYNEQFF
CDR3 DNA: TGTGCCAGCAGCGCCGTATTGCCCCTCTCCTACAATGAGCAGTTCTTC
D gene: NA
J gene: TRBJ2-1
V gene: TRBV7-8
clone size: NA
CDR3 length: 16

CDR3 protein: CASSMGTEAFF
CDR3 DNA: TGTGCCAGTAGTATGGGCACTGAAGCTTTCTTT
D gene: NA
J gene: TRBJ1-1
V gene: TRBV19
clone size: NA
CDR3 length: 11

CDR3 protein: CASSQWDYRVTDTQYF
CDR3 DNA: TGCGCCAGCAGCCAGTGGGACTACCGGGTGACAGATACGCAGTATTTT
D gene: TRBD2
J gene: TRBJ2-3
V gene: TRBV4-1
clone size: NA
CDR3 length: 16

CDR3 protein: CASTDTYGYTF
CDR3 DNA: TGTGCCAGCACCGACACCTATGGCTACACCTTC
D gene: NA
J gene: TRBJ1-2
V gene: TRBV6-6
clone size: NA
CDR3 length: 11

CDR3 protein: CASSGRTDTQYF
CDR3 DNA: TGTGCCAGCAGCGGACGCACAGATACGCAGTATTTT
D gene: NA
J gene: TRBJ2-3
V gene: TRBV13
clone size: NA
CDR3 length: 12

CDR3 protein: CASSLEGQANSPLHF
CDR3 DNA: TGTGCCAGCAGCTTGGAGGGACAGGCTAATTCACCCCTCCACTTT
D gene: TRBD1
J gene: TRBJ1-6
V gene: TRBV5-6
clone size: NA
CDR3 length: 15

CDR3 protein: CASSYRRGPFYGYTF
CDR3 DNA: TGTGCCAGCAGTTACCGCAGGGGTCCCTTCTATGGCTACACCTTC
D gene: NA
J gene: TRBJ1-2
V gene: TRBV6-6
clone size: NA
CDR3 length: 15

CDR3 protein: CASSGRDNGYTF
CDR3 DNA: TGTGCCAGCAGCGGCCGGGACAATGGCTACACCTTC
D gene: NA
J gene: TRBJ1-2
V gene: TRBV4-2
clone size: NA
CDR3 length: 12

CDR3 protein: CASSFWTEQETQYF
CDR3 DNA: TGTGCCAGCAGCTTTTGGACAGAGCAAGAGACCCAGTACTTC
D gene: NA
J gene: TRBJ2-5
V gene: TRBV11-2
clone size: NA
CDR3 length: 14

CDR3 protein: CASSQSSGAGNTIYF
CDR3 DNA: TGCGCCAGCAGTCAATCGTCGGGGGCTGGAAACACCATATATTTT
D gene: NA
J gene: TRBJ1-3
V gene: TRBV23-1
clone size: NA
CDR3 length: 15

CDR3 protein: CATSSATPGTGYEQYF
CDR3 DNA: TGTGCCACCAGCAGCGCCACGCCCGGGACAGGGTACGAGCAGTACTTC
D gene: TRBD1
J gene: TRBJ2-7
V gene: TRBV15
clone size: few
CDR3 length: 16

CDR3 protein: CSVDSGPPNYGYTF
CDR3 DNA: TGCAGCGTTGACTCTGGCCCCCCAAACTATGGCTACACCTTC
D gene: NA
J gene: TRBJ1-2
V gene: TRBV29-1
clone size: NA
CDR3 length: 14

CDR3 protein: CASSQFITGGVDKNIQYF
CDR3 DNA: TGCGCCAGCAGTCAATTTATTACGGGCGGCGTCGACAAAAACATTCAGTACTTC
D gene: NA
J gene: TRBJ2-4
V gene: TRBV4-1
clone size: NA
CDR3 length: 18

CDR3 protein: CASSDLTFTGELFF
CDR3 DNA: TGTGCCAGCAGTGACCTGACCTTCACCGGGGAGCTGTTTTTT
D gene: NA
J gene: TRBJ2-2
V gene: TRBV25-1
clone size: NA
CDR3 length: 14

CDR3 protein: CASSGLAGGVSYNEQFF
CDR3 DNA: TGTGCCAGTAGTGGACTAGCGGGGGGGGTATCCTACAATGAGCAGTTCTTC
D gene: TRBD2
J gene: TRBJ2-1
V gene: TRBV19
clone size: NA
CDR3 length: 17

CDR3 protein: CASSGRGDTDTQYF
CDR3 DNA: TGTGCCAGCAGCGGCCGGGGCGACACAGATACGCAGTATTTT
D gene: NA
J gene: TRBJ2-3
V gene: TRBV13
clone size: once
CDR3 length: 14